The 13 T cell receptor beta chains presented below share a single source sample, sequenced in a study of CD8+CD57+ T cells in acquired aplastic anemia. TCR beta VDJ and CDR3 were profiled, and genomic DNA was the template. TCRdb recomputed calls from the reads with MiXCR, one row per CDR3 protein. Counted here are 300,000 or so distinct CDR3 sequences, 56% occurring once; the ten biggest clones make up less than 9.5%. The sample was sorted CD4+, CD8+, or CD8+CD57+ T cells (not recorded which) from PBMCs. These receptors were obtained from a human donor with severe aplastic anemia or a healthy control (not recorded which).

The gene calls are TRBV19 and TRBJ2-7; tentative D call: TRBD2 (6 bases). Germline V gene sequence: CDR1 LNHDA, CDR2 SQIVND (reference sequence). The CDR3 is 15 residues long. The V and J ends lost 0 bases and 1 base respectively, with 10 bases between them. Here the CDR3 reads CASSIEASVSYEQYF. Here the CDR3 DNA reads TGTGCCAGTAGTATAGAGGCTAGCGTATCCTACGAGCAGTACTTC.

The chain is built from TRBV15 and TRBJ1-5, with D maybe TRBD1 (5 bases). Germline V gene sequence: CDR1 LNHNV, CDR2 YYDKDF (reference sequence). The CDR3 loop spans 16 amino acids. V dropped 0 bases and J dropped 7 bases, with 16 bases sitting between them. The CDR3 nucleotides are TGTGCCACCAGCAGAGATCTTTGGGATTCAGGGCAGCCCCAGCATTTT. It translates to CATSRDLWDSGQPQHF.

This chain joins TRBV15 and TRBJ1-2; D is perhaps TRBD1 (5 bases). The CDR3 totals 16 residues. The germline V and J ends were trimmed by 1 base and 7 bases, with 19 bases remaining between them. Germline V gives CDR1 LNHNV, CDR2 YYDKDF (reference sequence). Here the CDR3 reads CATSRALGGVGGGYTF. CDR3 coding DNA: TGTGCCACCAGCAGAGCGCTCGGGGGGGTAGGTGGTGGCTACACCTTC.

The chain recombines TRBV19 with TRBJ1-2, with 7 nucleotides matching TRBD1. V shed 7 bases and J 4 bases; nucleotides not matched to a gene: 6. The CDR3 contains 13 residues. Germline lookup yields CDR1 LNHDA and CDR2 SQIVND (reference sequence). The CDR3 spells CASTPGQIYGYTF. CDR3 in DNA: TGTGCCAGTACCCCGGGACAGATCTATGGCTACACCTTC.

In this sample, this clonotype turned up many times. V usage is TRBV13 and J usage is TRBJ2-7; 10 nucleotides line up with TRBD2. V lost 4 bases and J lost 2; bases outside the gene matches: 11. Germline V gene data show CDR1 as PRHDT and CDR2 as FYEKMQ (reference sequence). The CDR3 contains 17 residues. DNA of the CDR3: TGTGCCAGCAGCTCAGGTCAACTAGCGGGGCATCCCTACGAGCAGTACTTC. Protein sequence: CASSSGQLAGHPYEQYF. The variable domain in full, completed from reference TRBV13 and TRBJ2-7, reads AAGVIQSPRHLIKEKRETATLKCYPIPRHDTVYWYQQGPGQDPQFLISFYEKMQSDKGSIPDRFSAQQFSDYHSELNMSSLELGDSALYFCASSSGQLAGHPYEQYFGPGTRLTVT.

The chain carries TRBV29-1 and TRBJ1-1; D gene unclear. This CDR3 region has 11 residues. Deletions cut 4 bases from V and 5 bases from J, with 8 bases between. CDR1 is SQVTM, CDR2 ANQGSEA, per germline. The CDR3: CSVGLSTEAFF. CDR3 bases: TGCAGCGTTGGTCTGTCGACTGAAGCTTTCTTT. The full variable domain, its missing parts supplied by reference TRBV29-1 and TRBJ1-1, is SAVISQKPSRDICQRGTSLTIQCQVDSQVTMMFWYRQQPGQSLTLIATANQGSEATYESGFVIDKFPISRPNLTFSTLTVSNMSPEDSSIYLCSVGLSTEAFFGQGTRLTVV.

In this sample, this clonotype turned up once. The chain employs TRBV7-3 and TRBJ2-1; D call uncertain. This CDR3 region has 13 residues. V shed 8 bases and J shed 6 bases, with 14 bases lying between them. From germline, CDR1 is SGHTA and CDR2 FQGTGA. The CDR3 here is CASGPRLPNEQFF. CDR3 coding DNA: TGTGCCAGCGGCCCCCGACTGCCCAATGAGCAGTTCTTC.

The chain recombines TRBV19 with TRBJ2-3; 8 positions match TRBD1. Per germline, CDR1 LNHDA and CDR2 SQIVND (reference sequence). The CDR3 is made up of 15 amino acids. The V and J ends lost 4 bases and 2 bases, in that order; junction bases with no gene match: 5. The DNA of the CDR3 is TGTGCCAGTAGTACGCCGGGACAGGTCACAGATACGCAGTATTTT. It is translated as CASSTPGQVTDTQYF.

Points on this clonotype: The junction departs from germline at one end; a sequencing error may be responsible. V gene TRBV2 combines with J gene TRBJ1-4; no clear D. This CDR3 is 15 amino acids long. Germline assignment: CDR1 SNHLY and CDR2 FYNNEI. CDR3 region: CASSWDPATNERLFF. DNA of the CDR3: TGTGCCAGCAGTTGGGATCCGGCAACTAATGAAAGACTGTTTTTT.

This clonotype has at least ten counts. This chain connects TRBV6-5 to TRBJ1-3, with D possibly TRBD1 on 6 matching bases. The V end lost 0 bases, the J end lost 0 bases, and 9 bases lay between the germline ends. The CDR3 spans 16 residues. Germline V CDR1 and CDR2: MNHEY, SVGAGI. CDR3 nucleotides: TGTGCCAGCAGTTACTCGGGGGGCAGCTCTGGAAACACCATATATTTT. Its translation is CASSYSGGSSGNTIYF.

This clonotype has a count of ten or more. The V gene is TRBV19, the J gene TRBJ2-5; D possibly corresponds to TRBD2 (6 bases). The CDR3 is 17 residues long. Between the trimmed V and J ends, which lost 4 bases and 2 bases, there was a span of 20 bases. Germline V gives CDR1 LNHDA, CDR2 SQIVND (reference sequence). The CDR3 nucleotides are TGTGCCAGTAGTACCAGTTCGATGTCTAGCGAGCAAGAGACCCAGTACTTC. This sequence encodes CASSTSSMSSEQETQYF.

The rearrangement uses TRBV29-1 and TRBJ1-1; D call uncertain. CDR1 SQVTM and CDR2 ANQGSEA come from the germline V gene. This CDR3 has 12 amino acids. The V and J ends lost 5 bases and 0 bases respectively, with 7 bases between them. The DNA for the CDR3 is TGCAGCGTTACTAGGTTGAACACTGAAGCTTTCTTT. Its translation: CSVTRLNTEAFF. Complete variable domain (other parts from reference TRBV29-1 and TRBJ1-1): SAVISQKPSRDICQRGTSLTIQCQVDSQVTMMFWYRQQPGQSLTLIATANQGSEATYESGFVIDKFPISRPNLTFSTLTVSNMSPEDSSIYLCSVTRLNTEAFFGQGTRLTVV.

This chain joins TRBV25-1 and TRBJ2-3, with D possibly TRBD2 on 6 matching bases. This CDR3 has 12 residues. Deletions cut 5 bases from V and 6 bases from J, with 9 bases between. The V gene's germline CDR1 is MGHDK and CDR2 SYGVNS. CDR3 sequence reads: CASSWRVDTQYF. CDR3 DNA sequence: TGTGCCAGCAGTTGGAGGGTGGATACGCAGTATTTT. Full variable domain (rest looked up from reference TRBV25-1 and TRBJ2-3): EADIYQTPRYLVIGTGKKITLECSQTMGHDKMYWYQQDPGMELHLIHYSYGVNSTEKGDLSSESTVSRIRTEHFPLTLESARPSHTSQYLCASSWRVDTQYFGPGTRLTVL.